These 18 T cell receptor beta chains were sequenced from one sample in a study of blood T cell repertoires in COVID-19. Some clones are missing from TCRdb's copy, which holds only in-frame ones; the method was immunoSEQ multiplex PCR. The data contain about 480,000 clones, approximately 88% of them singletons. Material for sequencing was peripheral blood. These receptors originate from a woman in her forties or fifties with COVID-19, enrolled during active disease.

The genes are TRBV7-3 and TRBJ2-3; possibly TRBD2 for D (6 bases). The CDR3 has 15 residues. Trimming shortened V by 5 bases and J by 5 bases, and 17 bases separated the two germline ends. CDR1 and CDR2 from the germline V gene are SGHTA and FQGTGA. The CDR3 spells CASSRGTQGGDTQYF. The CDR3 DNA reads TGTGCCAGCAGCCGCGGGACCCAGGGCGGAGATACGCAGTATTTT. The entire variable domain, with the rest obtained from reference TRBV7-3 and TRBJ2-3, is as follows: GAGVSQTPSNKVTEKGKYVELRCDPISGHTALYWYRQSLGQGPEFLIYFQGTGAADDSGLPNDRFFAVRPEGSVSTLKIQRTERGDSAVYLCASSRGTQGGDTQYFGPGTRLTVL.

V is TRBV2 and J is TRBJ2-6, with 7 bases identical to TRBD1. V dropped 6 bases and J dropped 1; count of bases not matched to a gene: 0. The V gene's germline CDR1 is SNHLY and CDR2 FYNNEI. The CDR3 sequence is 14 residues long. CDR3 nucleotides: TGTGCCAGCAGGGACAGGTCTGGGGCCAACGTCCTGACTTTC. This sequence encodes CASRDRSGANVLTF. Together with reference TRBV2 and TRBJ2-6, the CDR3 gives the full variable domain: EPEVTQTPSHQVTQMGQEVILRCVPISNHLYFYWYRQILGQKVEFLVSFYNNEISEKSEIFDDQFSVERPDGSNFTLKIRSTKLEDSAMYFCASRDRSGANVLTFGAGSRLTVL.

This chain connects TRBV11-3 to TRBJ2-7; maybe TRBD2 (6 bases). The germline V and J ends were trimmed by 4 bases and 3 bases, with 10 bases remaining between them. CDR1 and CDR2 from the germline V gene are SGHNT and YENEEA. The CDR3 length is 13 residues. CDR3 sequence (DNA): TGTGCCAGCAGCTCCGGGGGAGACTACGAGCAGTACTTC. Amino acids: CASSSGGDYEQYF.

The chain has TRBV5-4 and TRBJ2-3, with 9 bases identical to TRBD2. This CDR3 contains 14 residues. Germline CDR1 is SGHNT and CDR2 is YYREEE (reference sequence). J gave up 4 bases and V 6 bases, and 6 bases lay outside the gene matches. DNA of the CDR3: TGTGCCAGCATGCGGGGGGGTAGTGCAGATACGCAGTATTTT. Its protein is CASMRGGSADTQYF.

The rearrangement joins TRBV3-1 (or the pseudogene TRBV3-2) to TRBJ2-7, with D hard to call. From germline, CDR1 is LGHDT and CDR2 YNNKEL (reference sequence). The CDR3 has 15 amino acids. Trimming took 4 bases from V and 4 from J, leaving 17 bases between them. This CDR3 is CASSPRRQANYEQYF. The CDR3 DNA reads TGTGCCAGCAGCCCCCGACGACAAGCCAATTACGAGCAGTACTTC.

The gene calls are TRBV28 and TRBJ1-2, with D maybe TRBD1 (5 bases). Trimming took 7 bases from V and 5 from J, leaving 14 bases between them. The germline CDR1 and CDR2 sequences are MDHEN and SYDVKM. The CDR3 spans 13 residues. The CDR3 reads CASIGAGEYGYTF. CDR3 bases: TGTGCCAGCATTGGGGCGGGAGAATATGGCTACACCTTC.

The rearrangement uses TRBV5-1 and TRBJ2-7; 7 nucleotides line up with TRBD1. V gave up 2 bases and J gave up 4 bases; unmatched junction bases: 6. The CDR3 is made up of 14 amino acids. Per germline, CDR1 SGHRS and CDR2 YFSETQ. The CDR3 DNA follows: TGCGCCAGCAGCTTTAATAGACAGGGATACGAGCAGTACTTC. Amino acid sequence: CASSFNRQGYEQYF. Full variable domain (remainder filled in from reference TRBV5-1 and TRBJ2-7): KAGVTQTPRYLIKTRGQQVTLSCSPISGHRSVSWYQQTPGQGLQFLFEYFSETQRNKGNFPGRFSGRQFSNSRSEMNVSTLELGDSALYLCASSFNRQGYEQYFGPGTRLTVT.

This clone has more than one count but fewer than ten. The chain is built from TRBV10-3 and TRBJ2-3; 10 bases match TRBD1. V gave up 3 bases and J gave up 1 base; unmatched junction bases: 4. Germline V lookup: CDR1 ENHRY, CDR2 SYGVKD. The CDR3 sequence is 16 residues long. DNA for the CDR3: TGTGCCATCAGTGACCGACAGGGGGCACGCACAGATACGCAGTATTTT. Translation: CAISDRQGARTDTQYF.

The chain couples TRBV18 to TRBJ1-1; D unresolved. Trimming took off 5 bases at V and 4 bases at J, with 17 bases between the two ends. Germline values: CDR1 KGHSH, CDR2 LQKENI. The CDR3 length is 15 residues. CDR3 in amino acids: CASSGFSGSGTEAFF. Written as DNA, the CDR3 is TGTGCCAGCTCAGGTTTTAGTGGCTCGGGCACTGAAGCTTTCTTT. Using reference TRBV18 and TRBJ1-1 for the parts outside the CDR3, the full variable domain is NAGVMQNPRHLVRRRGQEARLRCSPMKGHSHVYWYRQLPEEGLKFMVYLQKENIIDESGMPKERFSAEFPKEGPSILRIQQVVRGDSAAYFCASSGFSGSGTEAFFGQGTRLTVV.

This sequence joins TRBV24-1 and TRBJ1-2; 11 bases line up with TRBD1. Per the germline V gene, CDR1 is KGHDR and CDR2 is SFDVKD. The V gene end was trimmed by 3 bases and the J gene end by 4 bases; junction bases not matched to a gene: 9. The CDR3 spans 17 residues. CDR3 sequence reads: CATSDRFRTGGAYGYTF. The CDR3 DNA reads TGTGCCACCAGTGATCGATTCCGGACAGGGGGCGCCTATGGCTACACCTTC.

The V call is TRBV7-9, the J call TRBJ2-4; D remains ambiguous. The CDR3 loop spans 14 amino acids. The germline V gene encodes CDR1 SEHNR and CDR2 FQNEAQ (reference sequence). V was cut by 4 bases and J by 0 bases, with 7 bases left in between. CDR3: CASSSVLAKNIQYF. As DNA, the CDR3 is TGTGCCAGCAGCTCGGTATTAGCCAAAAACATTCAGTACTTC. The variable domain in full, completed from reference TRBV7-9 and TRBJ2-4, reads DTGVSQNPRHKITKRGQNVTFRCDPISEHNRLYWYRQTLGQGPEFLTYFQNEAQLEKSRLLSDRFSAERPKGSFSTLEIQRTEQGDSAMYLCASSSVLAKNIQYFGAGTRLSVL.

This clone was recorded once. This chain links TRBV2 with TRBJ1-1; TRBD1 is a possible D gene (6 bases). This CDR3 contains 12 residues. V was trimmed by 6 bases and J by 3 bases, leaving 8 bases between them. The germline V gene has CDR1 SNHLY and CDR2 FYNNEI. The CDR3 here is CASRDRYTEAFF. In DNA, the CDR3 is TGTGCCAGCAGGGACAGATACACTGAAGCTTTCTTT.

This clone was found once. The germline gene is not matched at one end of the junction; a read error may be the cause. The genes are TRBV5-1 and TRBJ1-1; 7 bases align to TRBD1. Germline V gene data show CDR1 as SGHRS and CDR2 as YFSETQ. The CDR3 contains 14 residues. In nucleotides, the CDR3 is TGCGCCAGCAGCATACAGACAGGGAACGCTGAAGCTTTCTTT. Translated, it gives CASSIQTGNAEAFF.

The chain employs TRBV10-3 and TRBJ1-6; weak D call: TRBD1 (6 bases). The V end was cut by 6 bases, the J end by 5 bases, with 11 bases between. CDR1 ENHRY and CDR2 SYGVKD come from the germline V gene. This CDR3 has 14 amino acids. The CDR3 DNA reads as TGTGCCATCAGGCGACAGGCGGATAATTCACCCCTCCACTTT. It yields the protein CAIRRQADNSPLHF.

CDR3 sequence: CASSIRTGGRLITEAFF. The CDR3 DNA reads as TGTGCCAGTAGTATTAGGACAGGGGGCAGATTGATCACTGAAGCTTTCTTT. The chain links TRBV19 to TRBJ1-1; 11 bases match TRBD1. With V trimmed by 3 bases and J by 4 bases, 10 bases remained unmatched. Looked up from germline, CDR1 is LNHDA and CDR2 is SQIVND (reference sequence). The CDR3 runs 17 residues.

This chain uses TRBV10-2 with TRBJ2-7; TRBD1 agrees at 9 bases. CDR3 size: 13 residues. Trimming took 7 bases from V and 7 from J; bases not matched to a gene: 8. Germline V gene lookup returns CDR1 WSHSY and CDR2 SAAADI. CDR3 loop: CASIGTGLREQYF. CDR3 DNA: TGCGCCAGCATCGGGACAGGGTTGAGAGAGCAGTACTTC.

J is TRBJ2-1 and V is TRBV19; 10 nucleotides align to TRBD2. Germline CDR1 is LNHDA and CDR2 is SQIVND (reference sequence). This CDR3 region has 15 residues. V shed 1 base and J 7 bases; nucleotides not matched to a gene: 4. In DNA form, the CDR3 reads TGTGCCAGTAGTATAGGTGATAGCGGGGGGAATGAGCAGTTCTTC. This encodes CASSIGDSGGNEQFF.

As DNA, the CDR3 is TGTGCCAGCACCCTTACTCGGGACAGTGGGGATGGCTACACCTTC. Protein product: CASTLTRDSGDGYTF. The chain recombines TRBV6-6 with TRBJ1-2; 7 bases map to TRBD1. The J segment lost 6 bases and the V segment lost 7 bases, leaving 14 bases of the junction unmatched. Germline CDR1 and CDR2: MNHNY and SVGAGI (reference sequence). The CDR3 sequence is 15 residues long.